This record covers a single T cell receptor (beta chain). This clone occurred a few times. No cognate antigen has been identified for it. Base qualities were left out, and no much larger clone turns up one base away. This entry comes from a study of blood T cell repertoires in COVID-19 (dated by TCRdb to the early 2020s). About the investigation overall: Samples from collaborators originated in the United States, Italy and Spain and spanned both the acute and convalescent phases of COVID-19. The material from the prospective study consisted of cDNA or gDNA derived from T cells, B-cell-depleted T cells, or PBMCs. Subjects who had been exposed to COVID-19, were actively infected with it, or had recovered from it provided the deeply sampled blood TCRbeta repertoires that made up the dataset. The repertoires were made available in a free public database intended to serve as a resource for research on the immune response to SARS-CoV-2. The samples were drawn from two sources: the first 160 participants of the ongoing ImmuneRACE study, and 1,000 to 1,500 subjects contributed by 6 global collaborators. A de-identified subject ID, COVID-19 status, age in years and sex were almost always included in the sample metadata. Where HLA class I and class II types were available, the types were taken from metadata supplied by the sample provider, not from assay-based typing. Paper-wide results and their limitations: The amount of clinical and demographic metadata varied by source and participant and was provided uncurated.

Spanning cysteine to phenylalanine, the CDR3 consists of 14 amino acids. CDR3 DNA is the only sequence kept; it has 42 bases, read in frame from the first base. V lost 3 bases and J lost 3 bases, and the count of bases not matched to a germline gene is 5. The germline V gene yields MRHNA for CDR1 and SNTAGT for CDR2. The collaborating institutions used their own protocols to collect whole blood in K2EDTA tubes. Collaborator samples were shipped for TCRbeta analysis as frozen whole blood, isolated PBMCs, or DNA extracted from either sample type. The immunoSEQ Assay, a bias-controlled multiplex PCR, was used to amplify TCRbeta CDR3 regions from genomic DNA. Per the original workflow: The number of nucleated cells in each sample was estimated by amplification of reference gene primers within the assay. Sequence reads were collapsed and filtered to measure the absolute abundance of every unique TCRbeta CDR3 rearrangement. For each sample, productive Simpson clonality was calculated as the square root of Simpson's diversity index over productive rearrangements. This is the immuneACCESS table as TCRdb keeps it, with only in-frame sequences that have V and J called. A part of the clones is gone; compared with another copy, unresolved V genes explain less than half, and the rest is unexplained. The DNA was the basis for D and trimming; V, J and clone size are from that table. For this sample there are 35,000 to 50,000 clones; 76% appear just once. The top ten clones comprise over 25% of the sample.

Sequencing input: peripheral blood. This TCR was recovered from an elderly man with acute or convalescent COVID-19. The rearranged chain carries TRBV6-4 and TRBJ2-7, with 7 middle bases fitting TRBD2. The nucleotide sequence reads TGTGCCAGCAGTGAATATAGCGGGCTCTACGAGCAGTACTTC. Translated, this gives CASSEYSGLYEQYF.